This T cell receptor (beta chain) was sequenced for a study of T cell repertoires in cytomegalovirus infection. Study at large: TCR beta signatures that were public indicated CMV infection and matching HLA type. Study conclusions and caveats: Cumulated frequencies of public TCR beta families served to identify carriers of CMV plus the relevant HLA. Ex vivo responses were dominated by HLA-C-restricted CMV-specific TCR beta clonotypes.

TCRdb re-called the reads through MiXCR, storing one row per CDR3 protein. The table includes almost 300,000 distinct CDR3 sequences, approximately 8.9% detected once. This clonotype was recorded at least ten times. Its antigen is as yet unknown. Germline loops: CDR1 MNHEY, CDR2 SVGAGI. The CDR3 consists of 14 residues. The V end was cut by 6 bases, the J end by 3 bases, with 14 bases between. Sequenced input: PBMCs. V and J are TRBV6-5 and TRBJ2-5, with D possibly matching TRBD1 (5 bases). This sequence originates from a human donor in good health (CMV status not recorded). Some clones in this sample may be carry-over from other donors' samples. The CDR3 coding sequence is TGTGCCAGCAGGCTGACAGCGTTAGAAGAGACCCAGTACTTC. Amino acids: CASRLTALEETQYF.